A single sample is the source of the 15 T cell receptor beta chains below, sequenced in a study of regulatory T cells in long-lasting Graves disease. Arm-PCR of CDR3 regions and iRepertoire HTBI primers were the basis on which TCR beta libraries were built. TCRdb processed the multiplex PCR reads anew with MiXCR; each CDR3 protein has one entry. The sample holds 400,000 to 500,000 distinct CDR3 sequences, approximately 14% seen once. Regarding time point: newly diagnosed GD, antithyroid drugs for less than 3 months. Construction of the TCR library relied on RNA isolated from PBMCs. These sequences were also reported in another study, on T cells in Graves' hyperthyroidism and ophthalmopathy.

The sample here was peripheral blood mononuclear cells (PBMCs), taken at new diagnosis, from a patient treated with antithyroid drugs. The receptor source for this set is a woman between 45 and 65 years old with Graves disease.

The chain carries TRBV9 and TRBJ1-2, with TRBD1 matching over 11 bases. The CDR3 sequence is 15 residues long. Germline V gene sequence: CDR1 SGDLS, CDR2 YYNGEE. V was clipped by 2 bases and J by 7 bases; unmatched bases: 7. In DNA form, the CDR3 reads TGTGCCAGCAGCGTGGGACAGGGGGATATTCGTGGCTACACCTTC. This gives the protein CASSVGQGDIRGYTF.

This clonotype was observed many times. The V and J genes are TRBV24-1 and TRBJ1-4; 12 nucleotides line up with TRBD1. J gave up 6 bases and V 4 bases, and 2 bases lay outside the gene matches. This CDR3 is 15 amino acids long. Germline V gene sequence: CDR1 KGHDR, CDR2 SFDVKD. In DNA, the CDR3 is TGTGCCACCAGTGAGGGACAGGGGGCGGATGAAAAACTGTTTTTT. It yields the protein CATSEGQGADEKLFF.

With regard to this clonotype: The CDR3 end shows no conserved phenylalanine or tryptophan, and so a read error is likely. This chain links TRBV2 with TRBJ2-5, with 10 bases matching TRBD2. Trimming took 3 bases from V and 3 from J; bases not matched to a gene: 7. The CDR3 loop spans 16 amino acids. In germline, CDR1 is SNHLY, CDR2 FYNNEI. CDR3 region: CASSENRLAGKETQYL. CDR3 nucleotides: TGTGCCAGCAGTGAGAATAGACTAGCGGGTAAAGAGACCCAGTACCTC.

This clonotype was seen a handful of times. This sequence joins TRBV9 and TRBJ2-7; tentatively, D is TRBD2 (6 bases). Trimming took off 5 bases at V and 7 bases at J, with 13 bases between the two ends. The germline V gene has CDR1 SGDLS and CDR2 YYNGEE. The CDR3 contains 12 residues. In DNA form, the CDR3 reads TGTGCCAGCAGTCCGGGGGAGCGGGAGCAGTACTTC. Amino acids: CASSPGEREQYF.

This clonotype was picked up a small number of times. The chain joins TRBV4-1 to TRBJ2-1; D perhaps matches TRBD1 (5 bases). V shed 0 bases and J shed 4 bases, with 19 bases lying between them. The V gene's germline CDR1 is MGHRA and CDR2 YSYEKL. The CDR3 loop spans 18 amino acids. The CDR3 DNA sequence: TGCGCCAGCAGCCAAGAAGGGGTCCAAACCGTGGGTTACAATGAGCAGTTCTTC. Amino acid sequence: CASSQEGVQTVGYNEQFF.

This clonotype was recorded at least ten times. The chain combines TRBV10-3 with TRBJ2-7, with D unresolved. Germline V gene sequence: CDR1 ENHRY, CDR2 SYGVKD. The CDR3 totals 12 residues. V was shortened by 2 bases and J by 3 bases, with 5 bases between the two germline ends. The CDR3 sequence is CAISESLYEQYF. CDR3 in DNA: TGTGCCATCAGTGAGAGTCTCTACGAGCAGTACTTC.

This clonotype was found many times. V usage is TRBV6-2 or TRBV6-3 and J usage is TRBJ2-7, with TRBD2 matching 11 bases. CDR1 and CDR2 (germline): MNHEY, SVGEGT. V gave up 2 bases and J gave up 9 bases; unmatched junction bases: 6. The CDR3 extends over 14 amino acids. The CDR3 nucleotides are TGTGCCAGCAGTTACCGTCGACTAGCGGGAAGGCAGTACTTC. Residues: CASSYRRLAGRQYF.

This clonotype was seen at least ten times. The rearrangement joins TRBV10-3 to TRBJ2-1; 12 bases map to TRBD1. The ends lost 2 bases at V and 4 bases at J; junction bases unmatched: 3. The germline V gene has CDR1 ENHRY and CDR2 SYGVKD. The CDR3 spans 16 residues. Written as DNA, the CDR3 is TGTGCCATCAGTGAGGGGGACAGGGGGCAGTACAATGAGCAGTTCTTC. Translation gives CAISEGDRGQYNEQFF.

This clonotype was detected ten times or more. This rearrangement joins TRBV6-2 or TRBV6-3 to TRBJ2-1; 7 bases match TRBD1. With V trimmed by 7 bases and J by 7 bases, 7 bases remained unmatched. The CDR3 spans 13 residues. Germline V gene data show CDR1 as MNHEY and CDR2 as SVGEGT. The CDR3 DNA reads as TGTGCCAGCATGGGACAGCTTTTTAATGAGCAGTTCTTC. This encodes CASMGQLFNEQFF.

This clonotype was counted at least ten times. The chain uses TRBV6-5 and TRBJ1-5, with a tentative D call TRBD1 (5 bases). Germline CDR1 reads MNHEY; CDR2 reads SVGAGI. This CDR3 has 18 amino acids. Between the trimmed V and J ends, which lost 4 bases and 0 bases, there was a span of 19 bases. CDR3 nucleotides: TGTGCCAGCAGTTTGGGGCGGGGCGGCAGTATTAGCAATCAGCCCCAGCATTTT. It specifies CASSLGRGGSISNQPQHF.

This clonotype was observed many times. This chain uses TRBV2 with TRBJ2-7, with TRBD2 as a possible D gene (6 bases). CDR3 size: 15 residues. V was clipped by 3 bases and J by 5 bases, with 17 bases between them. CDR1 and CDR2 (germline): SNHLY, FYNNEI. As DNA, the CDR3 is TGTGCCAGCAGTGAGACGGGAGAGGGGTCCCACGAGCAGTACTTC. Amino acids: CASSETGEGSHEQYF.

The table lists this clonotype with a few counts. The CDR3 loop reads CASSSSKQGSGRAEWFF. CDR3 sequence (DNA): TGTGCCAGCAGTTCCTCAAAACAGGGTAGCGGGAGGGCAGAATGGTTCTTC. V and J are TRBV6-5 and TRBJ2-1; 11 nucleotides agree with TRBD2. Losses at the gene ends were 4 bases for V and 15 bases for J; bases not matched to a gene: 20. This CDR3 spans 17 amino acids. Germline values: CDR1 MNHEY, CDR2 SVGAGI.

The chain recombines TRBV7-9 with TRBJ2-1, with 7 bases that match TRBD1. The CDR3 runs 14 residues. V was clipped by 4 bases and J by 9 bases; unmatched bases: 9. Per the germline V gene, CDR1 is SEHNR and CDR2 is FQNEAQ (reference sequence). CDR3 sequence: CASSSRQGTGEQFF. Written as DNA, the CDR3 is TGTGCCAGCAGCTCTAGACAGGGTACAGGTGAGCAGTTCTTC.

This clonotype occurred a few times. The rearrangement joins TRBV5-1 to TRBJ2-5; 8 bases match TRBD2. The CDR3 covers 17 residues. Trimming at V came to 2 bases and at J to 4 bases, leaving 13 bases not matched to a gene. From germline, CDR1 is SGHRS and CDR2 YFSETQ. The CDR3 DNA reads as TGCGCCAGCAGCTTTTTTCCTCCAGCGGGAGTAACAGAGACCCAGTACTTC. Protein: CASSFFPPAGVTETQYF.

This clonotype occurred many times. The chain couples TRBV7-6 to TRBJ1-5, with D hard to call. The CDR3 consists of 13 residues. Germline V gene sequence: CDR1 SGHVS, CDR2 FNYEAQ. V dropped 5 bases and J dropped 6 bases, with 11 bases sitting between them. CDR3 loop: CASSPQDGQPQHF. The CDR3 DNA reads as TGTGCCAGCAGCCCACAAGACGGTCAGCCCCAGCATTTT.